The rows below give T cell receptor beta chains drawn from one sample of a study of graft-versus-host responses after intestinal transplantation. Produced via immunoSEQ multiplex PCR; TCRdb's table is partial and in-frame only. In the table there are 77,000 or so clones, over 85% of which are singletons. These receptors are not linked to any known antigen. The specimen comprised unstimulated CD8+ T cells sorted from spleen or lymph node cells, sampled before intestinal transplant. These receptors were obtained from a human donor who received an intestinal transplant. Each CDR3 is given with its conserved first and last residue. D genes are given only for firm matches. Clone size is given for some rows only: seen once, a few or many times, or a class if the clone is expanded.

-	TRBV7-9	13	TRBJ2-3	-	TGTGCCGGCAATTTCGAGGGTCCAGATACGCAGTATTTT	CAGNFEGPDTQYF
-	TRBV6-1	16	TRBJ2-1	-	TGTGCCAGCAGTGAGAGTAGCCTGAGCTCCTACAATGAGCAGTTCTTC	CASSESSLSSYNEQFF
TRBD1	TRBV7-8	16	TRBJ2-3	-	TGTGCCAGCAGCTTAGAGACAGGGGGGTCATCAGATACGCAGTATTTT	CASSLETGGSSDTQYF
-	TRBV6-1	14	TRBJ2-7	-	TGTGCCAGCAGTGCCGTCGGGTCCTCCTACGAGCAGTACTTC	CASSAVGSSYEQYF
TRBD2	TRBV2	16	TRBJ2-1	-	TGTGCCAGCAAAGCCCCGGGGGGGCTATCGGACAATGAGCAGTTCTTC	CASKAPGGLSDNEQFF
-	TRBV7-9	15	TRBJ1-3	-	TGTGCCAGCAGCCCCCCGCTGAGGGAAGGAATCACCATATATTTT	CASSPPLREGITIYF
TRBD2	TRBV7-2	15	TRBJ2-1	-	TGTGCCAGCAGCATGGGACTAGCGGGAGGGCAACGGCAGTTCTTC	CASSMGLAGGQRQFF
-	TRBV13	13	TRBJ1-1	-	TGTGCCAGCGCCCAGCGGGGCCCGCTTGAAGCTTTCTTT	CASAQRGPLEAFF
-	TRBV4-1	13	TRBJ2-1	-	TGCGCCAGCAGCCAAGTTACTAGGAATGAGCAGTTCTTC	CASSQVTRNEQFF
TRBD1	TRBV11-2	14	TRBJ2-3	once	TGTGCCAGCAGCTTAACAGGGGGCTCGGATACGCAGTATTTT	CASSLTGGSDTQYF
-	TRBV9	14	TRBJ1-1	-	TGTGCCAGCAGCGTAGGGGGGCGGACCACTGAAGCTTTCTTT	CASSVGGRTTEAFF
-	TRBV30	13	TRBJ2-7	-	TGTGCCTGGAGAAAGGGTGCTGCCTACGAGCAGTACTTC	CAWRKGAAYEQYF
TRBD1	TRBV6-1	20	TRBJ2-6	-	TGTGCCAGCAGTGAAGCGCGACCAGGGGGTGAATACTCTGGGGCCAACGTCCTGACTTTC	CASSEARPGGEYSGANVLTF
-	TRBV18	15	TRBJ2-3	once	TGTGCCAGCTCACCCTTTGGAGGTCCCACAGATACGCAGTATTTT	CASSPFGGPTDTQYF
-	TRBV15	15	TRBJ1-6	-	TGTGCCACCAGCAGAGATCTAGGGAATAATTCACCCCTCCACTTT	CATSRDLGNNSPLHF
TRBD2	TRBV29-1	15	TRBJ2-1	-	TGCAGCGTGCAGACTAGCGGGAGTGAGTACAATGAGCAGTTCTTC	CSVQTSGSEYNEQFF
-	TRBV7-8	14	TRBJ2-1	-	TGTGCCAGCAGCGCTGGAGGGCCGGGAAATGAGCAGTTCTTC	CASSAGGPGNEQFF
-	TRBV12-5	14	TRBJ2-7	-	TGTGCTAGTGGTTCGGGCACCATGGCGTGTGAGCAGTACTTC	CASGSGTMACEQYF
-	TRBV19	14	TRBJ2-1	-	TGTGCCAGTATGGGGTTATCGTCCTACAATGAGCAGTTCTTC	CASMGLSSYNEQFF
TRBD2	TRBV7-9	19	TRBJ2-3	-	TGTGCCAGCAGCTTATTGGGACTAGCGGGAGGGCGGGTCACAGATACGCAGTATTTT	CASSLLGLAGGRVTDTQYF
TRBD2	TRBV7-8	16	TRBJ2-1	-	TGTGCCAGCAGCTTAGGCAGCGGGAGCTCCTACAATGAGCAGTTCTTC	CASSLGSGSSYNEQFF
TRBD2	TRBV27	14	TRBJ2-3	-	TGTGCCAGCAGTTCACTAGCGGGCACAGATACGCAGTATTTT	CASSSLAGTDTQYF
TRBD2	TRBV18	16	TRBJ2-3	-	TGTGCCAGCTCACCGTTCCTCGGGAGGGCCGGCGATACGCAGTATTTT	CASSPFLGRAGDTQYF
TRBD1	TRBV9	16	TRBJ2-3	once	TGTGCCAGCAGCGCCGGACAGGGCCGCGGCACAGATACGCAGTATTTT	CASSAGQGRGTDTQYF
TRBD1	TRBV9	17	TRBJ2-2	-	TGTGCCAGCAGCGTCTCCGGGGACAGGGCCGCCACCGGGGAGCTGTTTTTT	CASSVSGDRAATGELFF
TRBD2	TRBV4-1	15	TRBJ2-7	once	TGCGCCAGCAGCCAAGTACTAGCGGGAGGTGACGAGCAGTACTTC	CASSQVLAGGDEQYF
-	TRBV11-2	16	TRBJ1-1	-	TGTGCCAGCAGCCCATTGACAGCAGTTGCGAACACTGAAGCTTTCTTT	CASSPLTAVANTEAFF
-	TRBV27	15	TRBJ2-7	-	TGTGCCAGCAGTTATTCAGGGGGAGGAGGGTACGAGCAGTACTTC	CASSYSGGGGYEQYF
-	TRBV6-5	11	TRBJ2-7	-	TGTGCCAGCAGTGCCCACTACGAGCAGTACTTC	CASSAHYEQYF
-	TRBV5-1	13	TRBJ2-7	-	TGCGCCAGCAGCTTTGGGATTGCCTACGAGCAGTACTTC	CASSFGIAYEQYF
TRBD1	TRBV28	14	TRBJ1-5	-	TGTGCCAGCAGCGACAGGGTGGATTTTCAGCCCCAGCATTTT	CASSDRVDFQPQHF
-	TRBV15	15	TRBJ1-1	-	TGTGCCACCAGCAGAGATCCCAACATGAACACTGAAGCTTTCTTT	CATSRDPNMNTEAFF
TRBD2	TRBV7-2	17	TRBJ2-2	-	TGTGCCAGCAGCTTAGGTTCGGGGACTAGCCTCACCGGGGAGCTGTTTTTT	CASSLGSGTSLTGELFF
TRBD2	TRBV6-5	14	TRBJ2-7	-	TGTGCCAGCAGCCCCGCGGGGGGATCCTACGAGCAGTACTTC	CASSPAGGSYEQYF
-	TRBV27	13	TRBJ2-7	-	TGTGCCAGCAGTTTGAACAGAGCCTACGAGCAGTACTTC	CASSLNRAYEQYF
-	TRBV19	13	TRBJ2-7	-	TGTGCCAGTAGTTCCGGGGAGGTAAGCGAGCAGTACTTC	CASSSGEVSEQYF
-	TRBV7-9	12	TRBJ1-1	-	TGTGCCAGCAGCCCGTTGAACACTGAAGCTTTCTTT	CASSPLNTEAFF
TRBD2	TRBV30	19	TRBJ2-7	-	TGTGCCTGGAGTACAACACAGCTAGCGGGAAGTCGCAGGAGCTACGAGCAGTACTTC	CAWSTTQLAGSRRSYEQYF
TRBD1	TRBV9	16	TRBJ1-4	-	TGTGCCAGCAGCGAGAGAGGGACAGCTTTTAATGAAAAACTGTTTTTT	CASSERGTAFNEKLFF
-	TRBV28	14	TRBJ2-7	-	TGTGCCAGCACTTCCAGGAGGGATAACTACGAGCAGTACTTC	CASTSRRDNYEQYF
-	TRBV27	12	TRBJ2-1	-	TGTGCCAGCTGGACACAATACAATGAGCAGTTCTTC	CASWTQYNEQFF
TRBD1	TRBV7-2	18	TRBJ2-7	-	TGTGCCAGCAGCTTAGAAGGGGTGACAGGGTCGGGACCTTACGAGCAGTACTTC	CASSLEGVTGSGPYEQYF
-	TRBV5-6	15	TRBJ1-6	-	TGTGCCAGCAGCTTGTTGGACAGCCATAATTCACCCCTCCACTTT	CASSLLDSHNSPLHF
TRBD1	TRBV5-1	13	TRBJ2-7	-	TGCGCCAGCAGCGAGGGGGCCACTTACGAGCAGTACTTC	CASSEGATYEQYF
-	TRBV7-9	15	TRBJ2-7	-	TGTGCCAGCAGCCCGCACCCCGAGGGGTTCTACGAGCAGTACTTC	CASSPHPEGFYEQYF
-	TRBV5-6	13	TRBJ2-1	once	TGTGCCAGCAGCTTGGGGTCCTACAATGAGCAGTTCTTC	CASSLGSYNEQFF
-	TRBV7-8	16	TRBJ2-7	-	TGTGCCAGCAGCTTAGTTGCGGTACTCGCTTCCTACGAGCAGTACTTC	CASSLVAVLASYEQYF
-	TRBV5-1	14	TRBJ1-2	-	TGCGCCAGCAGCTTGTGGACAGTAAACTATGGCTACACCTTC	CASSLWTVNYGYTF
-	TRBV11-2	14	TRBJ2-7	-	TGTGCCAGCAGCCTCCAGGGCCCGCCCGGCGAGCAGTACTTC	CASSLQGPPGEQYF
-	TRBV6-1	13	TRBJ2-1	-	TGTGCCAGCAGTGAAGAACCACACAATGAGCAGTTCTTC	CASSEEPHNEQFF
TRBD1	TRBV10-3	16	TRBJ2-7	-	TGTGCCATCAGCGACACTGACAGGGCCGAGATCTACGAGCAGTACTTC	CAISDTDRAEIYEQYF
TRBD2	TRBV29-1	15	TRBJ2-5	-	TGCAGCGTCCTAATTCCGGGACTAGCGGGGGAGACCCAGTACTTC	CSVLIPGLAGETQYF
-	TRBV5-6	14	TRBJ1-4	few	TGTGCCAGCAGCTTAGGACAAACTAATGAAAAACTGTTTTTT	CASSLGQTNEKLFF
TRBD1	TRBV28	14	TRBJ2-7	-	TGTGCCAGCAGTCCGCGACAGGGGAAGGACGAGCAGTACTTC	CASSPRQGKDEQYF
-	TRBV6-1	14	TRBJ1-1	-	TGTGCCAGCACACCTTCCGCAGGGAACACTGAAGCTTTCTTT	CASTPSAGNTEAFF
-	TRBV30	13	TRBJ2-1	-	TGTGCCGGGGGGTGGGTGGGGGACAATGAGCAGTTCTTC	CAGGWVGDNEQFF
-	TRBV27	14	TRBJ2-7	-	TGTGCCAGCAGAAAAAGTGGGACCTTCTACGAGCAGTACTTC	CASRKSGTFYEQYF
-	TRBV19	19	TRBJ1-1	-	TGTGCCAGTAGTATATTGGAGGGTGCGTATGCACATGGGAACACTGAAGCTTTCTTT	CASSILEGAYAHGNTEAFF